This paragraph covers one TCR beta chain sequence. The data are from a study of blood T cell repertoires in COVID-19. The CDR3 totals 15 residues. The V end lost 7 bases, the J end lost 1 base, and 17 bases lay between the germline ends. Germline V gives CDR1 ENHRY, CDR2 SYGVKD. Authors' analysis steps: Scientists estimated how many nucleated cells there were by amplifying reference gene primers. Produced via immunoSEQ multiplex PCR; TCRdb's table is partial and in-frame only. That table gives V, J and clone size, and the DNA gave D and trimming. The sample shows some 250,000 clones, 88% of them seen only once.

This receptor was taken from a woman aged 25 to 39 with acute or convalescent COVID-19. The rearrangement uses TRBV10-3 and TRBJ2-7; D is uncertain. The source material was peripheral blood. The DNA for the CDR3 is TGTGCCATCACCTCCGGTAGCTTGGATTCCTACGAGCAGTACTTC. It encodes CAITSGSLDSYEQYF.